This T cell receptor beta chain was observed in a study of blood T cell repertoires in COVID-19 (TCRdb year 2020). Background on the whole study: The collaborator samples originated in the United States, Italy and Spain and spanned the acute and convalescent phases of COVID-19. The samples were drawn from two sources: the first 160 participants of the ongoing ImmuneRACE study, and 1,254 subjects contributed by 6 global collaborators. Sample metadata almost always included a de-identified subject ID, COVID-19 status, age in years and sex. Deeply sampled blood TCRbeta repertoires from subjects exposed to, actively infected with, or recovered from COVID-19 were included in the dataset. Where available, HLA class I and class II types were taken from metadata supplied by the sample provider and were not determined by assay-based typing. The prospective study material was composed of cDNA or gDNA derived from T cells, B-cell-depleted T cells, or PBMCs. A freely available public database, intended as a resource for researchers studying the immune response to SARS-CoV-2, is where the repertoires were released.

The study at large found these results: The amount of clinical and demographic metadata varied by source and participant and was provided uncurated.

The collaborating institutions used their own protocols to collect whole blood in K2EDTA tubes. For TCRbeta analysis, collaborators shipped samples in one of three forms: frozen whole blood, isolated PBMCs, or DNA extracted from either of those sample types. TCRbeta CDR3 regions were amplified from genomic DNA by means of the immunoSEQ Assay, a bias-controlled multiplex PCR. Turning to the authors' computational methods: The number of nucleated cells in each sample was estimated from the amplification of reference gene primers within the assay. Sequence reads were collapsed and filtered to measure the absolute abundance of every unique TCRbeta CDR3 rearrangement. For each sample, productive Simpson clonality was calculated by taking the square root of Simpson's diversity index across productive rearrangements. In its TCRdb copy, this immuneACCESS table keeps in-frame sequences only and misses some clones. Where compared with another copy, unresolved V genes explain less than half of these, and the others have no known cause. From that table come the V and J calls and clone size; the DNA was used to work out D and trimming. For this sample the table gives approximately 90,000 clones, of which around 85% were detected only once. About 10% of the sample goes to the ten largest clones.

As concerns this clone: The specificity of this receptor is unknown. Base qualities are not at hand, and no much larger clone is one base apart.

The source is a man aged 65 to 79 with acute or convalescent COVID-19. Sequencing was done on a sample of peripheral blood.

The nucleotide sequence is given as TGTGCCAGCAGCGGGCTGGAGTCTAATGAGCAGTTCTTC. Translation gives CASSGLESNEQFF. The chain links TRBV9 with TRBJ2-1; the D segment cannot be called with confidence. Per the germline V gene, SGDLS is the CDR1 and YYNGEE is the CDR2. Deletion took 3 bases off V and 7 bases off J, with a span of 11 bases between the germline ends. The CDR3 contains 13 residues, cysteine and phenylalanine counted. CDR3 DNA only is kept here, 39 bases in frame from base 1.